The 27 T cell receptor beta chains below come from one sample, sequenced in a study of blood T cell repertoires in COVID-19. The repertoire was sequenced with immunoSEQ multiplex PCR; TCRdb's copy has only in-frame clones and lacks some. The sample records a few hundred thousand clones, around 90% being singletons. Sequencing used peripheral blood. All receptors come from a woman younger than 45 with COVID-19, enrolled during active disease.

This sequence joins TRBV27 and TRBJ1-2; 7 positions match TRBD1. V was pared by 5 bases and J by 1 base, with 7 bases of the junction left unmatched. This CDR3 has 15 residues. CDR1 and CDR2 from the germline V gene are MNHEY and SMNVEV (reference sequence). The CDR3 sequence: CASSTGQAFNYGYTF. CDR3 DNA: TGTGCCAGCAGTACCGGACAGGCGTTTAACTATGGCTACACCTTC.

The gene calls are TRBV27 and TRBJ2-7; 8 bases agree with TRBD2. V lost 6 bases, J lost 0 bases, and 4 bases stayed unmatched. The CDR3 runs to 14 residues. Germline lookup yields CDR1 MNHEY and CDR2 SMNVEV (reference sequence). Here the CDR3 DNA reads TGTGCCAGCAGACAAGGGACTAGCTCCTACGAGCAGTACTTC. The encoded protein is CASRQGTSSYEQYF.

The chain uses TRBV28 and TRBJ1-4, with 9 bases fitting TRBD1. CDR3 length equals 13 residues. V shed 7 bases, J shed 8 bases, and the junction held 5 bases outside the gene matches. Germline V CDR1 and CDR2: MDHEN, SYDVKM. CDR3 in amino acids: CASTTGGREKLFF. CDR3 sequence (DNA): TGTGCCAGCACGACAGGGGGAAGGGAAAAACTGTTTTTT.

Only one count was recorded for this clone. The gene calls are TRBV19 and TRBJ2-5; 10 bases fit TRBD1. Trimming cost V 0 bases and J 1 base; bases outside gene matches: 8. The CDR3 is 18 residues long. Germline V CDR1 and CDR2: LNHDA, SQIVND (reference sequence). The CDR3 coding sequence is TGTGCCAGTAGTATAGATTGGGGGACAGGGGTAGGCCAAGAGACCCAGTACTTC. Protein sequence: CASSIDWGTGVGQETQYF.

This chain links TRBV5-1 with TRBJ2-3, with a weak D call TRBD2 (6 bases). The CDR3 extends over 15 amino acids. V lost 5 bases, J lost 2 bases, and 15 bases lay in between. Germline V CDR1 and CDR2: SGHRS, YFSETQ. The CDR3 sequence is CASSDLAPDTDTQYF. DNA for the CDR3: TGCGCCAGCAGTGATCTAGCGCCAGACACAGATACGCAGTATTTT.

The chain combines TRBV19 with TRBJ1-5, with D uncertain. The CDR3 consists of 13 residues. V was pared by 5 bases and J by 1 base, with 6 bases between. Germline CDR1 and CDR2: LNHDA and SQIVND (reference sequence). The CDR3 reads CASSVSSNQPQHF. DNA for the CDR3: TGTGCCAGTAGTGTTAGCAGCAATCAGCCCCAGCATTTT.

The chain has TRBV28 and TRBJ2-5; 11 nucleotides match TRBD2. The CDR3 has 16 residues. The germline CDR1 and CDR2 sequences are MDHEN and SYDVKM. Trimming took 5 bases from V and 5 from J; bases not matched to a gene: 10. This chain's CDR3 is CASSLGTSGQRETQYF. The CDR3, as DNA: TGTGCCAGCAGTCTAGGGACTAGCGGACAGAGGGAGACCCAGTACTTC.

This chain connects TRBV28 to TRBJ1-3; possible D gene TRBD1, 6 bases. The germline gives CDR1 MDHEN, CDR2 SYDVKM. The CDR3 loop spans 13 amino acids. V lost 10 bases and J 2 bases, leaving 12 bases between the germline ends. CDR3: CAITRGPGNTIYF. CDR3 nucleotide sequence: TGTGCCATCACCAGGGGACCTGGAAACACCATATATTTT.

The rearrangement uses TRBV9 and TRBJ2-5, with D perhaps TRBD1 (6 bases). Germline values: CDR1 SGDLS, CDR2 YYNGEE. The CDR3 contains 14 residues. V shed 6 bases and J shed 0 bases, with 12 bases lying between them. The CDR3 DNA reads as TGTGCCAGCAACCCTAGGGGGTACCAAGAGACCCAGTACTTC. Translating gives CASNPRGYQETQYF.

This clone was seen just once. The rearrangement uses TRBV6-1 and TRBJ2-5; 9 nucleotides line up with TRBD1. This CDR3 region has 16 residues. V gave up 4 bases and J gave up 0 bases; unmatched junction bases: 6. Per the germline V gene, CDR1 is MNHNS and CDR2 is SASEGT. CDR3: CASSGAGTGHQETQYF. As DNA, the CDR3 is TGTGCCAGCAGTGGGGCAGGGACAGGGCACCAAGAGACCCAGTACTTC.

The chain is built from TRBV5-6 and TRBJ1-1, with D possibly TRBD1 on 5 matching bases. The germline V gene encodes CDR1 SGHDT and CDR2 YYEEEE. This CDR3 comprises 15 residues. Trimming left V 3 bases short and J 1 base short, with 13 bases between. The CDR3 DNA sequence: TGTGCCAGCAGCTCCAGGACAAACGCGAACACTGAAGCTTTCTTT. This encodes CASSSRTNANTEAFF.

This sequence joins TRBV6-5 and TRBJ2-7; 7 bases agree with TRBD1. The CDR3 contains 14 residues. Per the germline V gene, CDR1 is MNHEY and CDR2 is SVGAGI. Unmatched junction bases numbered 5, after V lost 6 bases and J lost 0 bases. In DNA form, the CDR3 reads TGTGCCAGCAGGAACCGGGACAGCTCCTACGAGCAGTACTTC. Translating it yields CASRNRDSSYEQYF.

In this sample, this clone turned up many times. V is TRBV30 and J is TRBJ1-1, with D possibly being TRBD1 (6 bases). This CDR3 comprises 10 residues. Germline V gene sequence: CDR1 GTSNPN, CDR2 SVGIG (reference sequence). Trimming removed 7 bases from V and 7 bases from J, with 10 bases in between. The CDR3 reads CAFHRVEAFF. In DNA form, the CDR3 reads TGTGCCTTCCACAGGGTTGAAGCTTTCTTT.

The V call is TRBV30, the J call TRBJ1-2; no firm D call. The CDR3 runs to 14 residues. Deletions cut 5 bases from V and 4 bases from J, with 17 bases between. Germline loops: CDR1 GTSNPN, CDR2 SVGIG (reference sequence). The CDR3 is CAWHPDTVSYGYTF. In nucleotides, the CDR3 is TGTGCCTGGCACCCCGACACAGTTAGCTATGGCTACACCTTC.

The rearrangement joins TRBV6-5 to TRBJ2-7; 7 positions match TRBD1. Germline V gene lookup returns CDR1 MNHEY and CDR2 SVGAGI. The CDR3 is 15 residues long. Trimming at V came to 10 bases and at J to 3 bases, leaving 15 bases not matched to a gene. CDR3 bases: TGTGCCACCCTTGACAGGGCCAGCCAAAGCTACGAGCAGTACTTC. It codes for CATLDRASQSYEQYF.

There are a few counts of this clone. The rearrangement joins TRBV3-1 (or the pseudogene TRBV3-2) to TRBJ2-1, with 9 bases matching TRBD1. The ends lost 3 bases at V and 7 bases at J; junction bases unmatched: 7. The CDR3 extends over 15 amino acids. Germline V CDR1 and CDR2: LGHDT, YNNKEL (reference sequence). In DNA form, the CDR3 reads TGTGCCAGCAGCCACCACGACAGGGGGGGTAATGAGCAGTTCTTC. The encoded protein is CASSHHDRGGNEQFF.

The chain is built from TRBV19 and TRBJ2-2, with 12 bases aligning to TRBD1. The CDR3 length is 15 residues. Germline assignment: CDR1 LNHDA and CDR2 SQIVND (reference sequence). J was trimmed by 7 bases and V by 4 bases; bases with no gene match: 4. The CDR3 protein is CASSRDRGRIGELFF. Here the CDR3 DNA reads TGTGCCAGTAGTAGGGACAGGGGGCGCATCGGGGAGCTGTTTTTT.

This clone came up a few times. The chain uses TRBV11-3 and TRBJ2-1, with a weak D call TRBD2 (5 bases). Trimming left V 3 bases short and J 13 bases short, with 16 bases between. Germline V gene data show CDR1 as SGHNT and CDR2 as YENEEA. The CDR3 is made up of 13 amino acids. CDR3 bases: TGTGCCAGCAGCTTCGCGGGCGTCTCCCCACAGTTCTTC. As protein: CASSFAGVSPQFF.

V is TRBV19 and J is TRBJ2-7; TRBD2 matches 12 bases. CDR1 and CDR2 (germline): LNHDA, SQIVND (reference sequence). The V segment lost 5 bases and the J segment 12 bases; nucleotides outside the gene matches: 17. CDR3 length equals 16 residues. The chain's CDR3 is CASSAPSSTSGSVRYF. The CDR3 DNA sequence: TGTGCCAGTAGTGCCCCGAGTTCGACTAGCGGGAGTGTTCGGTACTTC.

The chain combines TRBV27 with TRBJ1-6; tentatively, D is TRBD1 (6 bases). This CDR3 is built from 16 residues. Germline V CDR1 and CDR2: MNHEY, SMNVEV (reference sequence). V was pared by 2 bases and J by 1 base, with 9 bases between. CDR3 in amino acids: CASSLTTGSYNSPLHF. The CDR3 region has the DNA TGTGCCAGCAGTTTAACGACAGGTTCCTATAATTCACCCCTCCACTTT.

CDR3 in amino acids: CASSEGGTGSNEQFF. The CDR3 nucleotides are TGCGCCAGCAGTGAAGGGGGAACAGGGAGCAATGAGCAGTTCTTC. This chain uses TRBV10-1 with TRBJ2-1, with D possibly matching TRBD1 (6 bases). Between the trimmed V and J ends, which lost 3 bases and 6 bases, there was a span of 15 bases. CDR1 WNHNN and CDR2 SYGVQD come from the germline V gene (reference sequence). The length of the CDR3 is 15 residues.

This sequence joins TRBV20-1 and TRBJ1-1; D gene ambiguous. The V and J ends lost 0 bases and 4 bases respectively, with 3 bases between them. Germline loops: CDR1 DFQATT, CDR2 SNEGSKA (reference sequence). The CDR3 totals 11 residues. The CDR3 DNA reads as TGCAGTGCTAGAGAACTCACTGAAGCTTTCTTT. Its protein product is CSARELTEAFF.

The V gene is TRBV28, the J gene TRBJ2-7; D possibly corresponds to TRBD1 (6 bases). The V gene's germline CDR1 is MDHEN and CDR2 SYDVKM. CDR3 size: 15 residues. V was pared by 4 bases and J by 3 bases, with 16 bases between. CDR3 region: CASSYVGAGNYEQYF. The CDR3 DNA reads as TGTGCCAGCAGTTATGTGGGGGCCGGGAACTACGAGCAGTACTTC. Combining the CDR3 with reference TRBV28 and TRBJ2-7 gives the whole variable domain DVKVTQSSRYLVKRTGEKVFLECVQDMDHENMFWYRQDPGLGLRLIYFSYDVKMKEKGDIPEGYSVSREKKERFSLILESASTNQTSMYLCASSYVGAGNYEQYFGPGTRLTVT.

The DNA of the CDR3 is TGCAGTGCGGCTAGTCAGGGCGAGCAGTACTTC. Protein sequence: CSAASQGEQYF. This chain links TRBV20-1 with TRBJ2-7; weak D call: TRBD1 (5 bases). Germline CDR1 is DFQATT and CDR2 is SNEGSKA (reference sequence). This CDR3 is 11 amino acids long. The germline V and J ends were trimmed by 6 bases and 6 bases, with 12 bases remaining between them.

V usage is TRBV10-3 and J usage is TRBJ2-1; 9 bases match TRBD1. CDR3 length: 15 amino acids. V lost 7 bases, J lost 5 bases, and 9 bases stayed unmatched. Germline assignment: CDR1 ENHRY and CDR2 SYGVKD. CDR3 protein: CAITLGQGENNEQFF. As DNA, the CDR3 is TGTGCCATCACCCTGGGACAGGGAGAGAACAATGAGCAGTTCTTC.

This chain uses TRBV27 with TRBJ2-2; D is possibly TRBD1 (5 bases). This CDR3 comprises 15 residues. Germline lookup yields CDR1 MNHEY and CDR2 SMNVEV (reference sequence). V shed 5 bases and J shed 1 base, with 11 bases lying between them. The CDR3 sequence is CASSPRQRNTGELFF. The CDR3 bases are TGTGCCAGCAGTCCAAGACAGCGGAACACCGGGGAGCTGTTTTTT.

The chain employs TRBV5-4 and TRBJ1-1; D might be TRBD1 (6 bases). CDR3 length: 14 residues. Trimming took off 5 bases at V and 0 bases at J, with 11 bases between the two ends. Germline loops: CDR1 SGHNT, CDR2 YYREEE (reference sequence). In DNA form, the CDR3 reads TGTGCCAGCAGGCCAGGACAGATGAACACTGAAGCTTTCTTT. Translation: CASRPGQMNTEAFF.